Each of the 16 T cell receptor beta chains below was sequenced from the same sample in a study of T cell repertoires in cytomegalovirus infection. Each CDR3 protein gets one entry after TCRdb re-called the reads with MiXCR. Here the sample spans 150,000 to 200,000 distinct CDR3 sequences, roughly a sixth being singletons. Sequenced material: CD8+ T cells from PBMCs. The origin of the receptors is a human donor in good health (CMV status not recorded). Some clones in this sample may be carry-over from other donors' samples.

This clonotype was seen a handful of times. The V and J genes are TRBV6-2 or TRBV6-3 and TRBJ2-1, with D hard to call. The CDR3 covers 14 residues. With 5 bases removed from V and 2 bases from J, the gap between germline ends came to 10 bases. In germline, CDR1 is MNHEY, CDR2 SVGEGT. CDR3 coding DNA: TGTGCCAGCAGTACCTCGTTAGCCTACAATGAGCAGTTCTTC. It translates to CASSTSLAYNEQFF.

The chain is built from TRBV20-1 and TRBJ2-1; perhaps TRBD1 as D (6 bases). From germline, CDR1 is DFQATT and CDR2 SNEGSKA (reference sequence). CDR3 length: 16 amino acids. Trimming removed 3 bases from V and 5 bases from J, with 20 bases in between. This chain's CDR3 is CSARDTGTWDHNEQFF. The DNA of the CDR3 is TGCAGTGCTAGGGATACCGGGACATGGGACCACAATGAGCAGTTCTTC.

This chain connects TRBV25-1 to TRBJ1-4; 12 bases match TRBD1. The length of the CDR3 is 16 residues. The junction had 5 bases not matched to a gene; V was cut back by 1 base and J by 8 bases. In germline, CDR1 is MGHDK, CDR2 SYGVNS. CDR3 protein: CASSEFEGQGAEKLFF. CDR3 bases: TGTGCCAGCAGTGAATTTGAGGGACAGGGGGCAGAAAAACTGTTTTTT.

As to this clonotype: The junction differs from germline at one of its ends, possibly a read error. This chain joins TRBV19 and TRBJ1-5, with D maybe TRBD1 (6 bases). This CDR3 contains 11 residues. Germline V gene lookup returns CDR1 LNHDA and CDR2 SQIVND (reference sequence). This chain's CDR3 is CASSFGGPKDF. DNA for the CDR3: TGTGCCAGTAGTTTCGGGGGGCCGAAGGATTTT.

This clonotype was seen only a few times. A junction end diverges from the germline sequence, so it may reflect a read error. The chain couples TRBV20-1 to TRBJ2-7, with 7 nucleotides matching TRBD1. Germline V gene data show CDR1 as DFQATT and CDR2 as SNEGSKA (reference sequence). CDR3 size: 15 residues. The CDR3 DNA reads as TGCATTGCTAGAGTCAGACAGGGATGGGCCTACGAGCAGTACTTC. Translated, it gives CIARVRQGWAYEQYF.

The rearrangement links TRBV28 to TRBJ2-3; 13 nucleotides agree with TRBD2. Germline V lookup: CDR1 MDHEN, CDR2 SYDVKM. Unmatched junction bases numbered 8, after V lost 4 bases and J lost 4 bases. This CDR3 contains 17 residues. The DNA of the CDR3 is TGTGCCAGCAGTTCGCCACTAGCGGGGGGGCGGGCAGATACGCAGTATTTT. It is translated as CASSSPLAGGRADTQYF.

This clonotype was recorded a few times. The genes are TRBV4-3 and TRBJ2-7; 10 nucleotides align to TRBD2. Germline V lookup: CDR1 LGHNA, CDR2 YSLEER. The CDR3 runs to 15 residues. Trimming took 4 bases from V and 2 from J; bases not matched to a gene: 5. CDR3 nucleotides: TGCGCCAGCAGCCGAGAGCGGGGGGGCCCCTACGAGCAGTACTTC. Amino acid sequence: CASSRERGGPYEQYF.

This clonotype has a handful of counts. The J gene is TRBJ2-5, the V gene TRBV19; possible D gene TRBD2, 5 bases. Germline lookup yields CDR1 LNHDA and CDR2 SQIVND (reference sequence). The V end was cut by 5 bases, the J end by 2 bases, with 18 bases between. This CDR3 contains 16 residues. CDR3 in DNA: TGTGCCAGTAGTCGTGATCTCGGAGGACTTCAAGAGACCCAGTACTTC. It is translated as CASSRDLGGLQETQYF.

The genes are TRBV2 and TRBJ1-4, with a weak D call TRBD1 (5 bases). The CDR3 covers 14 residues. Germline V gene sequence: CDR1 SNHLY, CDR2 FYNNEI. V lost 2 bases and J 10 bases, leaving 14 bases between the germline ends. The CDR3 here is CASSERQGFGKLFF. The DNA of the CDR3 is TGTGCCAGCAGTGAACGGCAGGGCTTCGGAAAACTGTTTTTT.

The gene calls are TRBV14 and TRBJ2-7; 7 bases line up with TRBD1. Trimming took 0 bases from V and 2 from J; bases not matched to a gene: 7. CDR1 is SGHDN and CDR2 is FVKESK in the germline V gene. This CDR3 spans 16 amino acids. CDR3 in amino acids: CASSQERTGVPYEQYF. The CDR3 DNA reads TGTGCCAGCAGCCAAGAAAGGACAGGCGTACCCTACGAGCAGTACTTC.

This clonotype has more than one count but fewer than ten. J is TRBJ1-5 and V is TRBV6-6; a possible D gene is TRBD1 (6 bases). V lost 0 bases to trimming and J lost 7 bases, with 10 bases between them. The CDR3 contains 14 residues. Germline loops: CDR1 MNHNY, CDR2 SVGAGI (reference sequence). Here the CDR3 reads CASSYSTGNQPQHF. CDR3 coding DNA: TGTGCCAGCAGTTACTCAACAGGGAACCAGCCCCAGCATTTT.

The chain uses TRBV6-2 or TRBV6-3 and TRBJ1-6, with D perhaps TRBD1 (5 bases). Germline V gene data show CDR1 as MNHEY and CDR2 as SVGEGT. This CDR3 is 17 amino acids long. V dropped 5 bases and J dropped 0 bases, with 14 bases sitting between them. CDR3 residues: CASSPPPDSSYNSPLHF. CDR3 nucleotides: TGTGCCAGCAGTCCACCCCCCGACAGCTCCTATAATTCACCCCTCCACTTT.

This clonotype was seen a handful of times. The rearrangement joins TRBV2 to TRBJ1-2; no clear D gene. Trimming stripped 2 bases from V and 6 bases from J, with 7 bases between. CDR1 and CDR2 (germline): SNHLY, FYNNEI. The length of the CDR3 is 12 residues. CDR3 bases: TGTGCCAGCAGTGAAATTCGGAATGGCTACACCTTC. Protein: CASSEIRNGYTF.

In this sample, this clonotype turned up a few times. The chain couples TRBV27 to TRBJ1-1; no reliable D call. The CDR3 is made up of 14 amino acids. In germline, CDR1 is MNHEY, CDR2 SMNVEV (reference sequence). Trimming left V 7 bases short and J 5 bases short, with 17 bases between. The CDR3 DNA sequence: TGTGCCAGCACCGAGACGGGGATTGGTACTGAAGCTTTCTTT. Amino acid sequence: CASTETGIGTEAFF.

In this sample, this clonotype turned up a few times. The CDR3 DNA reads TGTGCCAGCAGCTTAAGCCCCTCGTTAACCTCCTCCTACGAGCAGTACTTC. This encodes CASSLSPSLTSSYEQYF. The chain has TRBV11-2 and TRBJ2-7; D is unclear. CDR1 and CDR2 from the germline V gene are SGHAT and FQNNGV. CDR3 size: 17 residues. V shed 2 bases and J shed 0 bases, with 17 bases lying between them.

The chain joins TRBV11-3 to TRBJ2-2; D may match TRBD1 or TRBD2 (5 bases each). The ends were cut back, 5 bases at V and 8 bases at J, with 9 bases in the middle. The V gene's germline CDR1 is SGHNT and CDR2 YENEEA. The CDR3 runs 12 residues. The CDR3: CASSGGSGELFF. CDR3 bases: TGTGCCAGCAGCGGGGGATCTGGGGAGCTGTTTTTT.